This T cell receptor beta chain was recovered during a study of T-cell memory formation after mild COVID-19. Trimming left V 1 base short and J 5 bases short, with 9 bases between. In germline, CDR1 is LNHNV, CDR2 YYDKDF (reference sequence). There are 13 residues in the CDR3. Many counts were recorded for this clonotype. TCRdb processed the 5' RACE reads anew with MiXCR; each CDR3 protein has one entry. The sample has about 100,000 distinct CDR3 sequences; over 8.5% are singletons. The chain links TRBV15 to TRBJ2-7; no clear D gene. This TCR was recovered from a man younger than 35 who had mild COVID-19 (a few samples of this study predate the infection). Cell type and time point are not known. The source material was PBMCs or a T cell subset sorted from them (not recorded which). CDR3 nucleotides: TGTGCCACCAGCAGAGTCCCAGGAGACGAGCAGTACTTC. Amino acid sequence: CATSRVPGDEQYF.